Shown below are 24 T cell receptor beta chains from a single sample sequenced in a study of T cells expressing NK-cell markers (dated by TCRdb to 2018 to 2020). Libraries were built with 5' RACE. The instrument was an Illumina HiSeq 2000. One entry per CDR3 protein sequence results from the TCRdb reprocessing of the reads, with DNA left out. Per the sample table, the count is around 2,000 distinct CDR3 sequences. The ten largest clonotypes hold around two thirds of the sample. Sequenced material: blood T cells: a sorted CD56 or NKG2C T cell subset, CD4+ or CD8+ T cells, or bulk PBMC T cells (not recorded which). Source of these receptors: a woman aged 18-30 years in good health. Donor details come from another sample of the same person, matched by shared clones.

This clonotype is labeled medium-sized based on frequency. The rearrangement joins TRBV29-1 to TRBJ2-7; TCRdb returns TRBD1, unconfirmable since there is no DNA. Germline lookup yields CDR1 SQVTM and CDR2 ANQGSEA. This CDR3 contains 13 residues. CDR3 residues: CSVGHGEGLEQYF.

The chain uses TRBV21-1 and TRBJ1-2; the TCRdb call, TRBD1, lacks DNA for checking. TRBV21-1 is marked as a pseudogene. The CDR3 is made up of 13 amino acids. CDR3 residues: CASVQEANYGYTF.

The rearrangement links TRBV6-4 to TRBJ2-1; no DNA is available, so the TRBD1 call from TCRdb remains unchecked. This CDR3 has 15 residues. Germline V gene sequence: CDR1 MRHNA, CDR2 SNTAGT. This CDR3 reads CASSDSGGSGDEQFF.

Measured by frequency, this clonotype is medium-sized. The genes are TRBV15 and TRBJ2-5; TCRdb reports TRBD2, a call that lacks DNA to check it against. The length of the CDR3 is 16 residues. Germline CDR1 LNHNV, CDR2 YYDKDF (reference sequence). CDR3 residues: CATSRDRGGGDETQYF.

J is TRBJ1-3 and V is TRBV25-1. Germline V gene lookup returns CDR1 MGHDK and CDR2 SYGVNS. This CDR3 contains 12 residues. This CDR3 reads CASSPGGNTIYF.

The gene calls are TRBV12-3 or TRBV12-4 and TRBJ2-1. The CDR3 runs to 16 residues. The CDR3 loop is CASSIGVQSSYNEQFF.

The chain employs TRBV19 and TRBJ2-1; TCRdb names TRBD2, which stays unverified in the absence of DNA. The CDR3 sequence is 15 residues long. The V gene's germline CDR1 is LNHDA and CDR2 SQIVND (reference sequence). The CDR3: CASSRTSGGLNEQFF.

Frequency places this clonotype as medium-sized. The V gene is TRBV20-1, the J gene TRBJ1-1; as DNA is missing, the TRBD1 call by TCRdb cannot be tested. Germline CDR1 DFQATT, CDR2 SNEGSKA (reference sequence). The CDR3 is 12 residues long. CDR3 region: CSARVGDTEAFF.

This rearrangement joins TRBV6-4 to TRBJ2-1; TCRdb picks TRBD1, but there is no DNA to check that call. The CDR3 has 15 residues. In germline, CDR1 is MRHNA, CDR2 SNTAGT. The chain's CDR3 is CASSEGQGAYNEQFF.

The J gene is TRBJ2-3, the V gene TRBV5-4; TCRdb's D call, TRBD2, is unchecked because there is no DNA. Germline loops: CDR1 SGHNT, CDR2 YYREEE (reference sequence). The CDR3 has 19 amino acids. CDR3 protein: CASSLRPVAGLVGTDTQYF. Using reference TRBV5-4 and TRBJ2-3 for the parts outside the CDR3, the full variable domain is ETGVTQSPTHLIKTRGQQVTLRCSSQSGHNTVSWYQQALGQGPQFIFQYYREEENGRGNFPPRFSGLQFPNYSSELNVNALELDDSALYLCASSLRPVAGLVGTDTQYFGPGTRLTVL.

The chain carries TRBV14 and TRBJ2-7; lacking DNA, the TRBD1 call made by TCRdb goes unchecked. CDR3 length equals 11 residues. CDR1 SGHDN and CDR2 FVKESK come from the germline V gene. This CDR3 reads CASSDRYEQYF.

This clonotype is deemed hyperexpanded by its frequency. V usage is TRBV14 and J usage is TRBJ2-7; there is no DNA to check the TCRdb D call of TRBD1. Germline V CDR1 and CDR2: SGHDN, FVKESK. The CDR3 extends over 12 amino acids. The CDR3 spells CASSSDRYEQYF. The entire variable domain, with the rest obtained from reference TRBV14 and TRBJ2-7, is as follows: EAGVTQFPSHSVIEKGQTVTLRCDPISGHDNLYWYRRVMGKEIKFLLHFVKESKQDESGMPNNRFLAERTGGTYSTLKVQPAELEDSGVYFCASSSDRYEQYFGPGTRLTVT.

The chain combines TRBV2 with TRBJ1-5; TCRdb picks TRBD1, but there is no DNA to check that call. The germline CDR1 and CDR2 sequences are SNHLY and FYNNEI. This CDR3 contains 15 residues. The CDR3 loop reads CAPNSQGARNQPQHF.

The gene calls are TRBV30 and TRBJ2-1; TCRdb reports TRBD2, a call that lacks DNA to check it against. The CDR3 contains 14 residues. Germline V gene data show CDR1 as GTSNPN and CDR2 as SVGIG (reference sequence). The CDR3 sequence is CAWSRRADYNEQFF.

The chain recombines TRBV20-1 with TRBJ1-4; TCRdb's assignment of TRBD1 cannot be checked, as there is no DNA. The germline V gene has CDR1 DFQATT and CDR2 SNEGSKA (reference sequence). The CDR3 totals 17 residues. The CDR3 here is CSGATWTDGATNEKLFF.

This clonotype shows up as medium-sized by frequency. The J gene is TRBJ2-3, the V gene TRBV6-2 or TRBV6-3; TCRdb proposes TRBD2, but this gene call is untestable without DNA. The length of the CDR3 is 15 residues. The V gene's germline CDR1 is MNHEY and CDR2 SVGEGT. The CDR3 loop reads CASSLGLADTDTQYF.

This clonotype is classed as medium-sized (0.01 to 0.1%) by frequency. This sequence joins TRBV20-1 and TRBJ1-3; TCRdb gives TRBD1 as the D gene, but with no DNA this cannot be confirmed. The CDR3 is 15 residues long. Germline lookup yields CDR1 DFQATT and CDR2 SNEGSKA (reference sequence). Here the CDR3 reads CSASSGGYSGNTIYF.

V is TRBV6-2 or TRBV6-3 and J is TRBJ2-2; the D call from TCRdb, TRBD1, cannot be confirmed without DNA. CDR1 and CDR2 from the germline V gene are MNHEY and SVGEGT. The CDR3 sequence is 15 residues long. CDR3 protein: CASIRGDRVAGELFF.

Frequency places this clonotype as medium-sized. V is TRBV2 and J is TRBJ1-3. The CDR3 runs to 14 residues. CDR1 SNHLY and CDR2 FYNNEI come from the germline V gene. The CDR3 loop reads CASSALGSGNTIYF.

This sequence joins TRBV6-1 and TRBJ2-7; TCRdb's D gene call, TRBD1, goes unchecked for lack of DNA. The germline gives CDR1 MNHNS, CDR2 SASEGT. The CDR3 covers 14 residues. CDR3 protein: CASSEGTEEDEQYF.

Its frequency marks this clonotype as large (0.1 to 1%). The CDR3: CASSSSPSTHGRLVTEAFF. This chain uses TRBV12-3 or TRBV12-4 with TRBJ1-1. This CDR3 region has 19 residues.

This chain connects TRBV6-2 or TRBV6-3 to TRBJ2-1. This CDR3 contains 13 residues. Germline CDR1 reads MNHEY; CDR2 reads SVGEGT. CDR3 in amino acids: CASSSTENNEQFF.

The CDR3: CSLAITATNEQFF. The V and J genes are TRBV20-1 and TRBJ2-1. This CDR3 has 13 residues. Germline-derived CDR1 and CDR2 are DFQATT and SNEGSKA (reference sequence).

V usage is TRBV6-1 and J usage is TRBJ2-3; with no DNA, the TCRdb D assignment of TRBD2 cannot be verified. CDR3 size: 15 residues. CDR1 is MNHNS, CDR2 SASEGT, per germline. The CDR3 loop is CASRPGTSGGDTQYF.